Listed below are T cell receptor beta chains from one sample, sequenced in a study of shared clonotypes between healthy human individuals. Data came from immunoSEQ multiplex PCR; TCRdb stores just in-frame clones and leaves some out. The sample holds some 380,000 clones; just over 95% are singletons and the top ten take 0.25% to 0.35%. Material: memory CD8+ T cells sorted from blood. The receptor source for this set is a man under 40 in good health. Both conserved end residues are part of each CDR3. Fields, in order: CDR3 protein, CDR3 DNA, V gene, D gene, J gene, CDR3 length, clone size. A D gene is named only where the DNA matches it firmly. Where a row states a size, it is once, few, many or the class of an expanded clone; other rows omit it.

cdr3_aa: CASSFAGAHNEQFF
cdr3_nt: TGTGCCAGCAGTTTCGCGGGAGCACACAATGAGCAGTTCTTC
v_call: TRBV27
d_call: TRBD2
j_call: TRBJ2-1
cdr3_length: 14
clone_size: .

cdr3_aa: CASNSPGQGSDTQYF
cdr3_nt: TGTGCCAGTAACAGCCCGGGACAGGGGTCAGATACGCAGTATTTT
v_call: TRBV19
d_call: TRBD1
j_call: TRBJ2-3
cdr3_length: 15
clone_size: .

cdr3_aa: CAWSRVFDSPLHF
cdr3_nt: TGTGCCTGGAGCAGGGTGTTCGATTCACCCCTCCACTTT
v_call: TRBV30
d_call: .
j_call: TRBJ1-6
cdr3_length: 13
clone_size: .

cdr3_aa: CAWSRFGRVTDTQYF
cdr3_nt: TGTGCCTGGAGCCGCTTTGGAAGGGTCACAGATACGCAGTATTTT
v_call: TRBV30
d_call: .
j_call: TRBJ2-3
cdr3_length: 15
clone_size: .

cdr3_aa: CASRRTRPTDTQYF
cdr3_nt: TGCGCCAGCAGGAGGACTAGGCCTACAGATACGCAGTATTTT
v_call: TRBV5-1
d_call: TRBD2
j_call: TRBJ2-3
cdr3_length: 14
clone_size: once

cdr3_aa: CASSPTGQGIGNTIYF
cdr3_nt: TGTGCCAGCAGCCCAACAGGACAGGGTATAGGAAACACCATATATTTT
v_call: TRBV5-5
d_call: TRBD1
j_call: TRBJ1-3
cdr3_length: 16
clone_size: .

cdr3_aa: CASSQRQGIYNEQFF
cdr3_nt: TGCGCCAGCAGCCAACGACAGGGGATCTACAATGAGCAGTTCTTC
v_call: TRBV4-1
d_call: TRBD1
j_call: TRBJ2-1
cdr3_length: 15
clone_size: once

cdr3_aa: CATSREAGAYEQYF
cdr3_nt: TGTGCCACCAGCAGAGAGGCAGGGGCCTACGAGCAGTACTTC
v_call: TRBV15
d_call: .
j_call: TRBJ2-7
cdr3_length: 14
clone_size: .

cdr3_aa: CASSVGNSGSNEQFF
cdr3_nt: TGCGCCAGCAGCGTAGGAAATAGCGGGAGCAATGAGCAGTTCTTC
v_call: TRBV5-1
d_call: TRBD2
j_call: TRBJ2-1
cdr3_length: 15
clone_size: .

cdr3_aa: CASSPTGGGILSSYNEQFF
cdr3_nt: TGTGCCAGCAGTCCAACAGGGGGCGGCATCCTTAGCTCCTACAATGAGCAGTTCTTC
v_call: TRBV27
d_call: TRBD1
j_call: TRBJ2-1
cdr3_length: 19
clone_size: .

cdr3_aa: CASSESAGTMGDEQFF
cdr3_nt: TGCGCCAGCAGTGAGTCAGCCGGGACTATGGGCGATGAGCAGTTCTTC
v_call: TRBV10-1
d_call: TRBD2
j_call: TRBJ2-1
cdr3_length: 16
clone_size: .

cdr3_aa: CASSVEGVSNQPQHF
cdr3_nt: TGTGCCAGCAGTGTAGAAGGGGTTAGCAATCAGCCCCAGCATTTT
v_call: TRBV6-1
d_call: .
j_call: TRBJ1-5
cdr3_length: 15
clone_size: .

cdr3_aa: CASSPPTSYQLDEQYF
cdr3_nt: TGTGCCAGCAGTCCACCAACTAGTTACCAGCTAGACGAGCAGTACTTC
v_call: TRBV28
d_call: .
j_call: TRBJ2-7
cdr3_length: 16
clone_size: .

cdr3_aa: CASSLAENSYEQYF
cdr3_nt: TGTGCCAGCAGCTTAGCGGAGAACTCCTACGAGCAGTACTTC
v_call: TRBV13
d_call: .
j_call: TRBJ2-7
cdr3_length: 14
clone_size: .

cdr3_aa: CASSFLGASLELFF
cdr3_nt: TGTGCCAGCAGCTTTTTGGGGGCGTCTTTGGAACTGTTTTTT
v_call: TRBV7-9
d_call: .
j_call: TRBJ1-4
cdr3_length: 14
clone_size: .

cdr3_aa: CASSPSGQETQYF
cdr3_nt: TGTGCCAGCTCACCAAGTGGCCAAGAGACCCAGTACTTC
v_call: TRBV18
d_call: .
j_call: TRBJ2-5
cdr3_length: 13
clone_size: .

cdr3_aa: CSARAPDTQYF
cdr3_nt: TGCAGTGCTAGAGCCCCCGATACGCAGTATTTT
v_call: TRBV20-1
d_call: .
j_call: TRBJ2-3
cdr3_length: 11
clone_size: .

cdr3_aa: CASSPAAGNQPQHF
cdr3_nt: TGTGCCAGCAGTCCAGCAGCGGGCAATCAGCCCCAGCATTTT
v_call: TRBV6-5
d_call: .
j_call: TRBJ1-5
cdr3_length: 14
clone_size: .

cdr3_aa: CSVDGGAGTSGRNEQFF
cdr3_nt: TGCAGCGTTGACGGCGGCGCCGGGACTAGCGGGAGAAATGAGCAGTTCTTC
v_call: TRBV29-1
d_call: TRBD2
j_call: TRBJ2-1
cdr3_length: 17
clone_size: .

cdr3_aa: CASSQGLTYEQYF
cdr3_nt: TGCGCCAGCAGCCAGGGATTAACCTACGAGCAGTACTTC
v_call: TRBV5-1
d_call: .
j_call: TRBJ2-7
cdr3_length: 13
clone_size: .

cdr3_aa: CASSLGVTGQYF
cdr3_nt: TGTGCCAGCAGCTTGGGGGTGACTGGGCAGTACTTC
v_call: TRBV7-9
d_call: .
j_call: TRBJ2-7
cdr3_length: 12
clone_size: .

cdr3_aa: CASSQDHRVGYTF
cdr3_nt: TGCGCCAGCAGCCAAGATCATCGGGTCGGCTACACCTTC
v_call: TRBV4-1
d_call: .
j_call: TRBJ1-2
cdr3_length: 13
clone_size: few

cdr3_aa: CASSQSNEQFF
cdr3_nt: TGTGCCAGCAGCCAATCCAATGAGCAGTTCTTC
v_call: TRBV6-6
d_call: .
j_call: TRBJ2-1
cdr3_length: 11
clone_size: .

cdr3_aa: CASSAGTAYSNQPQHF
cdr3_nt: TGTGCCAGCAGTGCCGGGACAGCCTATAGCAATCAGCCCCAGCATTTT
v_call: TRBV2
d_call: TRBD1
j_call: TRBJ1-5
cdr3_length: 16
clone_size: .

cdr3_aa: CASSYSIASSYEQYF
cdr3_nt: TGTGCCAGCAGTTACTCGATAGCTAGCTCCTACGAGCAGTACTTC
v_call: TRBV6-5
d_call: .
j_call: TRBJ2-7
cdr3_length: 15
clone_size: .

cdr3_aa: CASSQDGAYEQYF
cdr3_nt: TGTGCCAGCAGTCAGGACGGGGCCTACGAGCAGTACTTC
v_call: TRBV5-4
d_call: .
j_call: TRBJ2-7
cdr3_length: 13
clone_size: .

cdr3_aa: CASNTGQGRSTEAFF
cdr3_nt: TGTGCCAGCAACACGGGACAGGGGAGGAGTACTGAAGCTTTCTTT
v_call: TRBV2
d_call: TRBD1
j_call: TRBJ1-1
cdr3_length: 15
clone_size: .

cdr3_aa: CASSRFGLRSNQPQHF
cdr3_nt: TGTGCCAGCAGCCGCTTTGGTTTACGGAGCAATCAGCCCCAGCATTTT
v_call: TRBV28
d_call: .
j_call: TRBJ1-5
cdr3_length: 16
clone_size: .

cdr3_aa: CASSTGSSEQYF
cdr3_nt: TGTGCCAGCAGCACAGGGTCCTCCGAGCAGTACTTC
v_call: TRBV2
d_call: .
j_call: TRBJ2-7
cdr3_length: 12
clone_size: .

cdr3_aa: CASSQDLRGGTGELFF
cdr3_nt: TGTGCCAGCAGCCAAGATCTCAGGGGAGGAACCGGGGAGCTGTTTTTT
v_call: TRBV4-2
d_call: .
j_call: TRBJ2-2
cdr3_length: 16
clone_size: .

cdr3_aa: CATSRDLVVGELFF
cdr3_nt: TGTGCCACCAGCAGAGATTTGGTTGTCGGGGAGCTGTTTTTT
v_call: TRBV15
d_call: .
j_call: TRBJ2-2
cdr3_length: 14
clone_size: .